This T cell receptor (beta chain) was recovered during a study of regulatory T cells in long-lasting Graves disease. Sequencing libraries for TCR beta were prepared with iRepertoire HTBI primers and Arm-PCR of CDR3 regions. TCRdb processed the multiplex PCR reads anew with MiXCR; each CDR3 protein has one entry. The table includes about 450,000 distinct CDR3 sequences, 23% detected once. Regarding time point: persistent/refractory GD, antithyroid drugs over 5 years with positive TRAb. RNA from PBMCs was the source of the TCR library. This clonotype was seen only a few times. The clonotype comes from a female donor with Graves disease. Source: peripheral blood mononuclear cells (PBMCs), taken when the disease was refractory, from a patient treated with antithyroid drugs.

CDR3 in amino acids: CSAKQGVLAKNIQYF. CDR3 DNA: TGCAGTGCAAAACAGGGAGTTCTAGCCAAAAACATTCAGTACTTC. V gene TRBV20-1 combines with J gene TRBJ2-4; D might be TRBD1 (6 bases). Trimming stripped 6 bases from V and 0 bases from J, with 15 bases between. This CDR3 comprises 15 residues. Looked up from germline, CDR1 is DFQATT and CDR2 is SNEGSKA (reference sequence).